This is a list of T cell receptor beta chains from one sample in a study of early T cells in non-severe SARS-CoV-2 infection. MiXCR was run by TCRdb on the 5' RACE reads, yielding one entry per CDR3 protein. The table lists under 70,000 distinct CDR3 sequences, roughly 5.7% of them singletons. Sequenced material: whole blood, taken at baseline. The receptors here all came from an adult who was a healthcare worker with PCR-confirmed SARS-CoV-2 infection or an uninfected control (not recorded which). The CDR3 runs from the conserved cysteine through the conserved F or W. The D gene is left open where the match is weak. The size field is filled for only some rows; it gives once, few, many or a size class.

v_call: TRBV20-1; d_call: TRBD2; j_call: TRBJ2-5; clone_size: many; cdr3_aa: CSARSPSGIGETQYF; cdr3_nt: TGCAGTGCTAGATCGCCTAGCGGGATCGGAGAGACCCAGTACTTC
v_call: TRBV7-6; d_call: TRBD2; j_call: TRBJ2-1; clone_size: many; cdr3_aa: CASSLIGGRHNEQFF; cdr3_nt: TGTGCCAGCAGCTTAATAGGCGGGAGACACAATGAGCAGTTCTTC
v_call: TRBV7-7; d_call: -; j_call: TRBJ2-2; clone_size: few; cdr3_aa: CASSAQQTGELFF; cdr3_nt: TGTGCCAGCAGCGCTCAACAGACCGGGGAGCTGTTTTTT
v_call: TRBV12-3/TRBV12-4; d_call: TRBD1; j_call: TRBJ1-1; clone_size: many; cdr3_aa: CASSWRGDSYTEAFF; cdr3_nt: TGTGCCAGCAGTTGGCGGGGGGACAGCTACACTGAAGCTTTCTTT
v_call: TRBV28; d_call: TRBD1; j_call: TRBJ1-2; clone_size: many; cdr3_aa: CASRPSRQGAYGYTF; cdr3_nt: TGTGCCAGCAGACCTAGTCGACAGGGGGCCTATGGCTACACCTTC
v_call: TRBV6-5; d_call: -; j_call: TRBJ1-6; clone_size: many; cdr3_aa: CASSYSGLENSPLHF; cdr3_nt: TGTGCCAGCAGTTACTCAGGATTAGAGAATTCACCCCTCCATTTT
v_call: TRBV5-1; d_call: -; j_call: TRBJ1-3; clone_size: -; cdr3_aa: CASSPNGNTIYF; cdr3_nt: TGCGCCAGCAGTCCCAACGGGAACACCATATATTTT
v_call: TRBV6-5; d_call: -; j_call: TRBJ1-2; clone_size: -; cdr3_aa: CASSYSSDGYGYTF; cdr3_nt: TGTGCCAGCAGTTACTCTTCCGACGGCTATGGCTACACCTTC
v_call: TRBV5-1; d_call: TRBD2; j_call: TRBJ2-3; clone_size: many; cdr3_aa: CASSLKTFWSGRGTDTQYF; cdr3_nt: TGCGCCAGCAGCTTGAAAACCTTTTGGAGCGGGAGGGGCACAGATACGCAGTATTTT
v_call: TRBV7-2; d_call: TRBD1; j_call: TRBJ2-7; clone_size: many; cdr3_aa: CASSLRGRVDEQYF; cdr3_nt: TGTGCCAGCAGCCTCAGGGGGCGTGTGGACGAGCAGTACTTC
v_call: TRBV29-1; d_call: -; j_call: TRBJ2-2; clone_size: many; cdr3_aa: CSVGGPFTGELFF; cdr3_nt: TGCAGCGTTGGGGGGCCTTTCACCGGGGAGCTGTTTTTT
v_call: TRBV7-9; d_call: -; j_call: TRBJ1-2; clone_size: many; cdr3_aa: CASSLELANYGYTF; cdr3_nt: TGTGCCAGCAGCTTAGAATTAGCTAACTATGGCTACACCTTC
v_call: TRBV7-9; d_call: -; j_call: TRBJ2-5; clone_size: once; cdr3_aa: CASSPAAGRGETQYF; cdr3_nt: TGTGCCAGCAGCCCGGCGGCAGGTCGGGGAGAGACCCAGTACTTC
v_call: TRBV5-1; d_call: TRBD1; j_call: TRBJ2-1; clone_size: -; cdr3_aa: CASSSTGTVIYNEQFF; cdr3_nt: TGCGCCAGCAGCTCCACCGGGACAGTAATCTACAATGAGCAGTTCTTC
v_call: TRBV12-3/TRBV12-4; d_call: -; j_call: TRBJ2-1; clone_size: many; cdr3_aa: CASSPGTWGEQFF; cdr3_nt: TGTGCCAGCAGTCCCGGGACATGGGGTGAGCAGTTCTTC
v_call: TRBV29-1; d_call: -; j_call: TRBJ1-2; clone_size: -; cdr3_aa: CSVETDYGYTF; cdr3_nt: TGCAGCGTTGAGACGGATTATGGCTACACCTTC
v_call: TRBV18; d_call: -; j_call: TRBJ1-5; clone_size: few; cdr3_aa: CASSPSGGRGNQPQHF; cdr3_nt: TGTGCCAGCTCACCTTCCGGCGGACGCGGCAATCAGCCCCAGCATTTT
v_call: TRBV18; d_call: -; j_call: TRBJ1-5; clone_size: -; cdr3_aa: CASSINQGHNQPQHF; cdr3_nt: TGTGCCAGCTCCATCAACCAAGGCCACAATCAGCCCCAGCATTTT
v_call: TRBV20-1; d_call: TRBD1; j_call: TRBJ2-2; clone_size: few; cdr3_aa: CSARTGLNTGELFF; cdr3_nt: TGCAGTGCAAGGACAGGCCTTAACACCGGGGAGCTGTTTTTT
v_call: TRBV19; d_call: -; j_call: TRBJ2-7; clone_size: many; cdr3_aa: CASSADGGPSYEQYF; cdr3_nt: TGTGCCAGTAGTGCGGACGGAGGACCCTCCTACGAGCAGTACTTC
v_call: TRBV3-1; d_call: -; j_call: TRBJ2-1; clone_size: many; cdr3_aa: CASSQGPGVVFF; cdr3_nt: TGTGCCAGCAGCCAAGGACCGGGAGTGGTGTTCTTC
v_call: TRBV2; d_call: TRBD2; j_call: TRBJ2-7; clone_size: many; cdr3_aa: CASSKTSGTFEQYF; cdr3_nt: TGTGCCAGCAGCAAGACTAGCGGGACCTTTGAGCAGTACTTC